A selection of T cell receptor beta chains follows, all from one sample in a study of CD8 T cells in Susac syndrome. TCRdb analysed the immunoSEQ multiplex PCR reads with MiXCR anew, one entry per CDR3 protein. The sample holds around 200,000 distinct CDR3 sequences, around 94% seen once. Sequencing was performed on CD4+ T cells from PBMCs. The receptors stem from a human donor with Susac syndrome. The CDR3 runs from the conserved cysteine through the conserved F or W. Part of the rows lack a size; the others show once, few, many or a class for expanded clones.

v_call: TRBV2
j_call: TRBJ2-4
clone_size: .
cdr3_aa: CASSEGGSKNIQYF

v_call: TRBV5-1
j_call: TRBJ2-5
clone_size: .
cdr3_aa: CASSLVVGEETQYF

v_call: TRBV29-1
j_call: TRBJ2-3
clone_size: .
cdr3_aa: CSVEEGTDTQYF

v_call: TRBV2
j_call: TRBJ1-2
clone_size: .
cdr3_aa: CASSERALNYGYTF

v_call: TRBV11-2
j_call: TRBJ2-7
clone_size: .
cdr3_aa: CASSRSGQVYEQYF

v_call: TRBV14
j_call: TRBJ2-1
clone_size: .
cdr3_aa: CASSQVTMYNEQFF

v_call: TRBV5-1
j_call: TRBJ2-7
clone_size: .
cdr3_aa: CASSTGLAGGIPYEQYF

v_call: TRBV5-1
j_call: TRBJ2-7
clone_size: .
cdr3_aa: CASSVQLAGSSYEQYF

v_call: TRBV20-1
j_call: TRBJ2-4
clone_size: once
cdr3_aa: CSARRQDIQYF

v_call: TRBV5-1
j_call: TRBJ2-6
clone_size: .
cdr3_aa: CASSFLNRGQGANVLTF

v_call: TRBV28
j_call: TRBJ2-2
clone_size: .
cdr3_aa: CASSSGTGYTGELFF

v_call: TRBV7-9
j_call: TRBJ2-7
clone_size: once
cdr3_aa: CASSSPTWQGYEQYF

v_call: TRBV5-1
j_call: TRBJ2-7
clone_size: .
cdr3_aa: CASSVRDRDSYEQYF

v_call: TRBV11-2
j_call: TRBJ2-3
clone_size: .
cdr3_aa: CASSIGQGSADTQYF

v_call: TRBV21-1
j_call: TRBJ1-2
clone_size: .
cdr3_aa: CASSLPRDRQNYGYTF

v_call: TRBV27
j_call: TRBJ2-1
clone_size: .
cdr3_aa: CASSVSSGTYNEQFF

v_call: TRBV30
j_call: TRBJ1-1
clone_size: .
cdr3_aa: CAWSHGQLLEAFF

v_call: TRBV20-1
j_call: TRBJ2-4
clone_size: .
cdr3_aa: CSARAPTDIQYF

v_call: TRBV7-9
j_call: TRBJ1-5
clone_size: .
cdr3_aa: CASSSMGGEGPQHF

v_call: TRBV12-3/TRBV12-4
j_call: TRBJ1-2
clone_size: .
cdr3_aa: CASSEPGRSTHGYTF

v_call: TRBV20-1
j_call: TRBJ2-2
clone_size: .
cdr3_aa: CSARGPMNTGELFF

v_call: TRBV19
j_call: TRBJ1-5
clone_size: .
cdr3_aa: CASSTRGSSNQPQHF

v_call: TRBV29-1
j_call: TRBJ2-7
clone_size: .
cdr3_aa: CSVRDRGRYEQYF

v_call: TRBV14
j_call: TRBJ2-7
clone_size: .
cdr3_aa: CASSHSAYEQYF

v_call: TRBV9
j_call: TRBJ2-2
clone_size: .
cdr3_aa: CASSPQTGNANTGELFF

v_call: TRBV14
j_call: TRBJ2-7
clone_size: .
cdr3_aa: CASSQGASEQYF

v_call: TRBV20-1
j_call: TRBJ2-3
clone_size: .
cdr3_aa: CSARDRGRAAHTQYF

v_call: TRBV12-3/TRBV12-4
j_call: TRBJ2-7
clone_size: few
cdr3_aa: CASSLGGGSSYEQYF

v_call: TRBV3-1
j_call: TRBJ2-6
clone_size: .
cdr3_aa: CASSQGRFGANVLTF

v_call: TRBV6-2/TRBV6-3
j_call: TRBJ2-1
clone_size: .
cdr3_aa: CASSPHSGTRYNEQFF

v_call: TRBV5-1
j_call: TRBJ1-2
clone_size: .
cdr3_aa: CASSFTSNYGYTF

v_call: TRBV18
j_call: TRBJ1-5
clone_size: .
cdr3_aa: CASSPLRTGTIQPQHF

v_call: TRBV4-2
j_call: TRBJ1-6
clone_size: .
cdr3_aa: CASSLDRVEHNSPLHF

v_call: TRBV19
j_call: TRBJ2-3
clone_size: .
cdr3_aa: CASSRRETDTQYF

v_call: TRBV29-1
j_call: TRBJ2-3
clone_size: .
cdr3_aa: CSADPSGRKDTQYF

v_call: TRBV6-1
j_call: TRBJ1-5
clone_size: .
cdr3_aa: CASSVWGQPQHF

v_call: TRBV4-1
j_call: TRBJ2-7
clone_size: .
cdr3_aa: CASSQDRGRGGNGEQYF

v_call: TRBV2
j_call: TRBJ2-2
clone_size: .
cdr3_aa: CASILGGLGGELFF

v_call: TRBV20-1
j_call: TRBJ2-7
clone_size: .
cdr3_aa: CSAAEGIRYEQYF

v_call: TRBV19
j_call: TRBJ1-5
clone_size: .
cdr3_aa: CASSIDHTSRNQPQHF

v_call: TRBV7-9
j_call: TRBJ1-1
clone_size: once
cdr3_aa: CASGRWSTEAFF

v_call: TRBV6-5
j_call: TRBJ1-2
clone_size: .
cdr3_aa: CASRRTGLNYGYTF

v_call: TRBV14
j_call: TRBJ1-1
clone_size: .
cdr3_aa: CASSPEGRFWMNTEAFF

v_call: TRBV3-1
j_call: TRBJ2-1
clone_size: .
cdr3_aa: CASSQVGVSYNEQFF

v_call: TRBV24-1
j_call: TRBJ2-3
clone_size: .
cdr3_aa: CATSDPRRATLSDTQYF

v_call: TRBV30
j_call: TRBJ2-5
clone_size: .
cdr3_aa: CAWDRGREKETQYF

v_call: TRBV29-1
j_call: TRBJ2-2
clone_size: .
cdr3_aa: CSGFSGLNTGELFF

v_call: TRBV12-3/TRBV12-4
j_call: TRBJ1-2
clone_size: .
cdr3_aa: CASTKAGAAGYTF

v_call: TRBV6-6
j_call: TRBJ2-1
clone_size: .
cdr3_aa: CASSYSRLAGDNEQFF

v_call: TRBV7-8
j_call: TRBJ1-1
clone_size: .
cdr3_aa: CASSPQIRNTEAFF

v_call: TRBV25-1
j_call: TRBJ2-4
clone_size: .
cdr3_aa: CASSGGVLAKNIQYF

v_call: TRBV5-8
j_call: TRBJ1-2
clone_size: .
cdr3_aa: CASSVDPRTDYGYTF

v_call: TRBV3-1
j_call: TRBJ1-1
clone_size: .
cdr3_aa: CASSQDSIRPEWNTEAFF

v_call: TRBV7-2
j_call: TRBJ2-3
clone_size: .
cdr3_aa: CASSLGGTGFDTQYF

v_call: TRBV7-2
j_call: TRBJ1-1
clone_size: .
cdr3_aa: CASSLYRGTEAFF

v_call: TRBV4-2
j_call: TRBJ2-1
clone_size: .
cdr3_aa: CASSRDRDRGHEQFF

v_call: TRBV20-1
j_call: TRBJ2-1
clone_size: .
cdr3_aa: CSASPIDAVYNEQFF